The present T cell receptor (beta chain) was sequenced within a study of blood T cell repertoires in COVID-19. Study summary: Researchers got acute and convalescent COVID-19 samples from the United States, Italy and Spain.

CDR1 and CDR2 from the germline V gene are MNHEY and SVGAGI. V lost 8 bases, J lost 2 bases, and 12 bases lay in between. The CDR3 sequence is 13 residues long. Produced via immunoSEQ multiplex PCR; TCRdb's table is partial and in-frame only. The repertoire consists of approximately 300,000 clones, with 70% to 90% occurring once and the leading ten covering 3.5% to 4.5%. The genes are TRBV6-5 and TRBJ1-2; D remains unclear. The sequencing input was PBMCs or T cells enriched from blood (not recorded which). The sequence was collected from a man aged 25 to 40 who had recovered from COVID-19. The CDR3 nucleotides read TGTGCCAGCGGCCTCCGGGGAAACTATGGCTACACCTTC. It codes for CASGLRGNYGYTF.